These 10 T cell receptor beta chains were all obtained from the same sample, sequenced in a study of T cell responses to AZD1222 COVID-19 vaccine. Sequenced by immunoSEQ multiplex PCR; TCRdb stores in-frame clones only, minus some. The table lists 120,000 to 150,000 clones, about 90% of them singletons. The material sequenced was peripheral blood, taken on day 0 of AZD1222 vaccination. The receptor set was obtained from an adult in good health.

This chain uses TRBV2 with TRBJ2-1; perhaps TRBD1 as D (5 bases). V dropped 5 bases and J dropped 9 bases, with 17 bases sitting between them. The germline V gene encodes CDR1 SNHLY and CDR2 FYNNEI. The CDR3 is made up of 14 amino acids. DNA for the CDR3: TGTGCCAGCAGTTGGACACTCCCGCCCGGTGAGCAGTTCTTC. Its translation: CASSWTLPPGEQFF.

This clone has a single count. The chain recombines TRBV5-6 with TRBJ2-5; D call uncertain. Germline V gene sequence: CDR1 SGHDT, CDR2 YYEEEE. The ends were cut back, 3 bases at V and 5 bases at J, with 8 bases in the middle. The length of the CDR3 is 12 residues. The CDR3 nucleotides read TGTGCCAGCAGCTCTCTTCTGGAGACCCAGTACTTC. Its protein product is CASSSLLETQYF.

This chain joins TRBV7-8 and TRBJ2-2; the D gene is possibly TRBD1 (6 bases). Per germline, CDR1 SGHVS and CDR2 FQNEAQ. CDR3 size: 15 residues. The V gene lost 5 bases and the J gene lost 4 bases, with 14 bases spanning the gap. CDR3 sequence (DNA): TGTGCCAGCAGCCCCCGGACAGTAGGCACCGGGGAGCTGTTTTTT. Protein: CASSPRTVGTGELFF.

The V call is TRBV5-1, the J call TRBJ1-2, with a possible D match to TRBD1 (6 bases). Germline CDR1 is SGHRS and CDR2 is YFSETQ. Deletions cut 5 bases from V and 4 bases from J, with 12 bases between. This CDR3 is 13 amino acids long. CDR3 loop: CASRSGEGYGYTF. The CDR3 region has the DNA TGCGCCAGCAGGTCAGGGGAGGGCTATGGCTACACCTTC. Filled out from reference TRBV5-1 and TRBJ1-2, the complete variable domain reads KAGVTQTPRYLIKTRGQQVTLSCSPISGHRSVSWYQQTPGQGLQFLFEYFSETQRNKGNFPGRFSGRQFSNSRSEMNVSTLELGDSALYLCASRSGEGYGYTFGSGTRLTVV.

CDR3 sequence: CASMSGRAYEQYF. CDR3 DNA sequence: TGTGCCAGCATGAGCGGGAGGGCCTACGAGCAGTACTTC. The chain links TRBV2 to TRBJ2-7; 10 positions agree with TRBD2. The CDR3 is made up of 13 amino acids. Germline trimming cut 7 bases from V and 2 bases from J; bases unmatched to any gene: 2. Germline CDR1 SNHLY, CDR2 FYNNEI.

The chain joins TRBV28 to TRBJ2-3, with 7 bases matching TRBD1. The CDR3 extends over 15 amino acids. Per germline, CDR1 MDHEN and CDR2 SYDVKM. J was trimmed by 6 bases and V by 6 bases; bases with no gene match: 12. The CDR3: CASSLRGLLGDTQYF. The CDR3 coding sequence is TGTGCCAGCAGCCTGAGGGGGCTCCTCGGGGATACGCAGTATTTT.

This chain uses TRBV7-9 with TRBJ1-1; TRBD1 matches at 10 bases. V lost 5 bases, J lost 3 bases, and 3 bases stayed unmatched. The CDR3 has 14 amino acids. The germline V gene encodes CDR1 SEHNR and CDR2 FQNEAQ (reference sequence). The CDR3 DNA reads TGTGCCAGCAGCCCCGGACAGGGGGACACTGAAGCTTTCTTT. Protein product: CASSPGQGDTEAFF.

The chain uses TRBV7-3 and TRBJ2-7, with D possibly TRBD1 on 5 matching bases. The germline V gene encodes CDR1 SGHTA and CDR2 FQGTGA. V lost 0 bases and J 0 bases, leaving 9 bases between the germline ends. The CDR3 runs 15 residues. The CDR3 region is CASSLTRALSYEQYF. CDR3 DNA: TGTGCCAGCAGCTTAACCAGGGCCCTCTCCTACGAGCAGTACTTC.

The CDR3 spells CASRGVFGYTF. The CDR3 DNA is TGTGCCAGCAGAGGGGTTTTTGGCTACACCTTC. The chain combines TRBV2 with TRBJ1-2; a weak D match, TRBD1 (5 bases). Germline loops: CDR1 SNHLY, CDR2 FYNNEI. The V end lost 6 bases, the J end lost 7 bases, and 9 bases lay between the germline ends. The CDR3 loop spans 11 amino acids.

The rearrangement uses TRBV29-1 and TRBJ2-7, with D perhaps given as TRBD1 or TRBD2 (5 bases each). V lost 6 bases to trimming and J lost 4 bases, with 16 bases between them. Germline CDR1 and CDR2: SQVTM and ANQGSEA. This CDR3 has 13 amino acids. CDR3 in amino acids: CSVSGAVPYEQYF. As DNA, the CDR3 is TGCAGCGTGTCCGGGGCAGTCCCTTACGAGCAGTACTTC.